This T cell receptor beta chain was identified in a study of response to subunit inactivated influenza vaccine. TCRdb ran MiXCR on the RT-PCR reads and lists one entry per CDR3 protein. The data hold under 800,000 distinct CDR3 sequences, with approximately 15% observed a single time. CDR3 length equals 15 residues. This clonotype was recorded only once. The antigen is unknown. At one of its ends the junction is not consistent with the germline gene, which may arise from a read error. Study-wide results and limits: The authors offered the suggestion that each seasonal influenza vaccination recruits few new T cells.

The genes are TRBV12-3 or TRBV12-4 and TRBJ2-2; 12 nucleotides line up with TRBD2. This TCR was sampled from a man aged 50 or older who received an inactivated influenza vaccine. The sample was PBMCs from blood, taken 14 to 15 days before vaccination. As DNA, the CDR3 is TGTGCCGGCAGAGTACTAGCGGGGGGACCCGGGGAGCTGTTTTTT. Amino acid sequence: CAGRVLAGGPGELFF.